This paragraph reports one T cell receptor (beta chain). This sample was included in a study of blood T cell repertoires in COVID-19. Here immunoSEQ multiplex PCR was the method, and the copy in TCRdb shows in-frame clones only, minus some. The sample has around 65,000 clones, roughly 77% seen once; the top ten hold roughly 9.2%. This CDR3 comprises 17 residues. The ends were cut back, 7 bases at V and 0 bases at J, with 21 bases in the middle. Germline V gene data show CDR1 as LNHDA and CDR2 as SQIVND (reference sequence). V and J are TRBV19 and TRBJ1-1, with D uncertain. Sequencing input: peripheral blood. The receptor was isolated from a human donor in a cohort sampled during active COVID-19. As DNA, the CDR3 is TGTGCCAGTAAACGGGCACACATGAGGGCACTGAACACTGAAGCTTTCTTT. Translation gives CASKRAHMRALNTEAFF.